Each of the 27 T cell receptor beta chains below was sequenced from the same sample in a study of T-cell memory formation after mild COVID-19. Each CDR3 protein is one row after TCRdb ran MiXCR on the 5' RACE reads. The profile covers 410,000 or so distinct CDR3 sequences, with less than 25% appearing a single time and 13% taken by the ten largest. The specimen was PBMCs or a T cell subset sorted from them (not recorded which). The source is an adult woman who had mild COVID-19 (a few samples of this study predate the infection). Cell type and time point are not known.

This clonotype was observed many times. The chain recombines TRBV5-1 with TRBJ2-1; D gene uncertain. This CDR3 is 15 amino acids long. CDR1 SGHRS and CDR2 YFSETQ come from the germline V gene. The ends were cut back, 2 bases at V and 10 bases at J, with 19 bases in the middle. CDR3 sequence reads: CASSFESSRVEEQFF. The CDR3 bases are TGCGCCAGCAGCTTCGAGTCATCTCGAGTAGAGGAGCAGTTCTTC. Drawing the rest from reference TRBV5-1 and TRBJ2-1, the complete variable domain is KAGVTQTPRYLIKTRGQQVTLSCSPISGHRSVSWYQQTPGQGLQFLFEYFSETQRNKGNFPGRFSGRQFSNSRSEMNVSTLELGDSALYLCASSFESSRVEEQFFGPGTRLTVL.

This chain uses TRBV6-1 with TRBJ1-2, with a tentative D call TRBD1 (5 bases). The CDR3 contains 13 residues. The germline V gene encodes CDR1 MNHNS and CDR2 SASEGT. Trimming took off 4 bases at V and 0 bases at J, with 6 bases between the two ends. CDR3 sequence (DNA): TGTGCCAGCAGTGTGGGACCTAACTATGGCTACACCTTC. Amino acids: CASSVGPNYGYTF.

The rearrangement uses TRBV2 and TRBJ2-7, with a possible D match to TRBD2 (5 bases). This CDR3 region has 15 residues. V lost 5 bases to trimming and J lost 1 base, with 15 bases between them. CDR1 and CDR2 (germline): SNHLY, FYNNEI. The DNA of the CDR3 is TGTGCCAGCAGTACTAAGGAGAGGGTATCCTACGAGCAGTACTTC. It specifies CASSTKERVSYEQYF.

The J gene is TRBJ2-3, the V gene TRBV29-1; TRBD1 might be the D (6 bases). There are 13 residues in the CDR3. V was cut by 1 base and J by 5 bases, with 10 bases left in between. Per the germline V gene, CDR1 is SQVTM and CDR2 is ANQGSEA. The CDR3 loop is CSVEVGTRDTQYF. The CDR3 DNA reads TGCAGCGTTGAAGTGGGGACAAGAGATACGCAGTATTTT.

The chain carries TRBV29-1 and TRBJ1-6, with D maybe TRBD1 (5 bases). In germline, CDR1 is SQVTM, CDR2 ANQGSEA. V was trimmed by 4 bases and J by 6 bases, leaving 13 bases between them. The CDR3 runs to 14 residues. CDR3: CSVALGGTNSPLHF. CDR3 sequence (DNA): TGCAGCGTTGCGCTGGGGGGAACTAATTCACCCCTCCACTTT. The whole variable domain, filled in from reference TRBV29-1 and TRBJ1-6, reads SAVISQKPSRDICQRGTSLTIQCQVDSQVTMMFWYRQQPGQSLTLIATANQGSEATYESGFVIDKFPISRPNLTFSTLTVSNMSPEDSSIYLCSVALGGTNSPLHFGNGTRLTVT.

The J gene is TRBJ2-2, the V gene TRBV15, with D uncertain. Germline assignment: CDR1 LNHNV and CDR2 YYDKDF (reference sequence). The CDR3 totals 13 residues. The germline V and J ends were trimmed by 1 base and 3 bases, with 3 bases remaining between them. CDR3 amino acids: CATSRVDTGELFF. CDR3 bases: TGTGCCACCAGCAGAGTGGACACCGGGGAGCTGTTTTTT.

This clonotype was counted at least ten times. This chain connects TRBV2 to TRBJ2-1; 8 nucleotides match TRBD1. This CDR3 has 14 residues. Germline V gene lookup returns CDR1 SNHLY and CDR2 FYNNEI. V was pared by 4 bases and J by 5 bases, with 4 bases of the junction left unmatched. In nucleotides, the CDR3 is TGTGCCAGCAGTGGACAGGGGAGGCACAATGAGCAGTTCTTC. Its translation: CASSGQGRHNEQFF.

This clonotype was seen only a few times. This chain joins TRBV7-2 and TRBJ2-3; TRBD1 matches 9 bases. The CDR3 is 13 residues long. CDR1 and CDR2 from the germline V gene are SGHTA and FQGNSA. Trimming took 7 bases from V and 11 from J; bases not matched to a gene: 10. The CDR3 sequence: CASTPGTGKGQYF. The CDR3 DNA is TGTGCCAGCACCCCCGGGACAGGGAAAGGGCAGTATTTT. Full variable domain (outside the CDR3, taken from reference TRBV7-2 and TRBJ2-3): GAGVSQSPSNKVTEKGKDVELRCDPISGHTALYWYRQSLGQGLEFLIYFQGNSAPDKSGLPSDRFSAERTGGSVSTLTIQRTQQEDSAVYLCASTPGTGKGQYFGPGTRLTVL.

This clonotype was found a few times. The rearrangement uses TRBV5-1 and TRBJ2-7; D gene ambiguous. Germline-derived CDR1 and CDR2 are SGHRS and YFSETQ. This CDR3 contains 17 residues. Trimming removed 4 bases at V and 3 bases at J, with 23 bases between. The chain's CDR3 is CASSAHSATGLIYEQYF. CDR3 nucleotides: TGCGCCAGCAGCGCGCACAGTGCCACCGGTTTAATCTACGAGCAGTACTTC.

This clonotype has a handful of counts. The V gene is TRBV20-1, the J gene TRBJ2-7; 11 bases agree with TRBD2. With V trimmed by 4 bases and J by 4 bases, 12 bases remained unmatched. This CDR3 is 16 amino acids long. Germline lookup yields CDR1 DFQATT and CDR2 SNEGSKA (reference sequence). The CDR3 here is CSAKDSTSGGSYEQYF. The CDR3 DNA reads as TGCAGTGCTAAAGATAGTACTAGCGGGGGCTCTTACGAGCAGTACTTC.

The chain joins TRBV24-1 to TRBJ2-5; tentative D call: TRBD2 (6 bases). V dropped 2 bases and J dropped 6 bases, with 18 bases sitting between them. The V gene's germline CDR1 is KGHDR and CDR2 SFDVKD. The CDR3 contains 16 residues. The CDR3 is CATSDSPGWAGKTQYF. The CDR3, as DNA: TGTGCCACCAGTGATTCCCCTGGTTGGGCGGGAAAGACCCAGTACTTC.

This clonotype was detected a few times. This CDR3 reads CASSEQGKNIQYF. The DNA for the CDR3 is TGTGCCAGCAGTGAACAGGGCAAAAACATTCAGTACTTC. The chain recombines TRBV2 with TRBJ2-4, with a possible D match to TRBD1 (5 bases). The V end lost 2 bases, the J end lost 3 bases, and 5 bases lay between the germline ends. The CDR3 sequence is 13 residues long. Germline V gene lookup returns CDR1 SNHLY and CDR2 FYNNEI. Based on the CDR3 plus reference TRBV2 and TRBJ2-4, the full variable domain is EPEVTQTPSHQVTQMGQEVILRCVPISNHLYFYWYRQILGQKVEFLVSFYNNEISEKSEIFDDQFSVERPDGSNFTLKIRSTKLEDSAMYFCASSEQGKNIQYFGAGTRLSVL.

In nucleotides, the CDR3 is TGCGCCAGCAGCTTGGCCGGAAAAACAGATACGCAGTATTTT. Protein sequence: CASSLAGKTDTQYF. The J gene is TRBJ2-3, the V gene TRBV5-1; D is undetermined. Trimming removed 0 bases from V and 3 bases from J, with 8 bases in between. Germline V CDR1 and CDR2: SGHRS, YFSETQ. The CDR3 consists of 14 residues. The full variable domain, in which reference TRBV5-1 and TRBJ2-3 provide the parts outside the CDR3, is KAGVTQTPRYLIKTRGQQVTLSCSPISGHRSVSWYQQTPGQGLQFLFEYFSETQRNKGNFPGRFSGRQFSNSRSEMNVSTLELGDSALYLCASSLAGKTDTQYFGPGTRLTVL.

V usage is TRBV7-8 and J usage is TRBJ2-5; tentatively, D is TRBD1 or TRBD2 (5 bases each). The germline gives CDR1 SGHVS, CDR2 FQNEAQ. There are 13 residues in the CDR3. Between the trimmed V and J ends, which lost 8 bases and 5 bases, there was a span of 15 bases. As DNA, the CDR3 is TGTGCCAGCGGTGGGACCCAAAGTGAGACCCAGTACTTC. Amino acids: CASGGTQSETQYF.

The chain links TRBV6-5 to TRBJ2-2, with a possible D match to TRBD2 (5 bases). Germline lookup yields CDR1 MNHEY and CDR2 SVGAGI. Trimming stripped 6 bases from V and 4 bases from J, with 21 bases between. This CDR3 has 17 residues. The CDR3 sequence: CASRRRDKGGSTGELFF. The CDR3 nucleotides read TGTGCCAGCAGACGCCGGGATAAGGGTGGTTCCACCGGGGAGCTGTTTTTT.

This clonotype has only a few counts. The rearrangement joins TRBV12-3 or TRBV12-4 to TRBJ2-6; perhaps TRBD1 as D (5 bases). V lost 1 base, J lost 0 bases, and 10 bases lay in between. The CDR3 has 17 amino acids. Here the CDR3 reads CASSLEQVYSGANVLTF. The DNA for the CDR3 is TGTGCCAGCAGTTTAGAACAGGTGTACTCTGGGGCCAACGTCCTGACTTTC.

In this sample, this clonotype turned up a few times. This chain connects TRBV2 to TRBJ2-3; D remains unclear. Trimming shortened V by 6 bases and J by 0 bases, and 13 bases separated the two germline ends. The CDR3 runs 15 residues. Germline CDR1 and CDR2: SNHLY and FYNNEI. The CDR3 region has the DNA TGTGCCAGCAGGCGACGAGAACTAAGCACAGATACGCAGTATTTT. Its translation: CASRRRELSTDTQYF.

The V gene is TRBV4-1, the J gene TRBJ2-1; TRBD2 matches at 8 bases. CDR3 size: 16 residues. The germline CDR1 and CDR2 sequences are MGHRA and YSYEKL. V lost 2 bases, J lost 7 bases, and 10 bases stayed unmatched. The CDR3 DNA follows: TGCGCCAGCAGCCAATTATCGGGGGGGGTTTCTAATGAGCAGTTCTTC. This gives the protein CASSQLSGGVSNEQFF.

The sample holds a few counts of this clonotype. This chain connects TRBV5-6 to TRBJ2-7; 10 bases line up with TRBD1. V was clipped by 1 base and J by 1 base; unmatched bases: 2. The germline CDR1 and CDR2 sequences are SGHDT and YYEEEE. The CDR3 runs 15 residues. CDR3 sequence reads: CASSLWDRGSYEQYF. The CDR3 DNA reads as TGTGCCAGCAGCTTGTGGGACAGGGGATCCTACGAGCAGTACTTC.

The chain has TRBV5-1 and TRBJ1-2; 8 bases map to TRBD1. Germline loops: CDR1 SGHRS, CDR2 YFSETQ. This CDR3 region has 15 residues. The junction had 7 bases not matched to a gene; V was cut back by 1 base and J by 5 bases. The CDR3 DNA reads as TGCGCCAGCAGCTTGTTTGGGACAGGAGGGTATGGCTACACCTTC. It yields the protein CASSLFGTGGYGYTF.

A few counts support this clonotype. The V gene is TRBV15, the J gene TRBJ2-3; the match to TRBD1 covers 9 bases. The V gene's germline CDR1 is LNHNV and CDR2 YYDKDF (reference sequence). This CDR3 contains 15 residues. Trimming took 0 bases from V and 7 from J; bases not matched to a gene: 5. The DNA for the CDR3 is TGTGCCACCAGCAGAGATATGACAGGGGGAAATACGCAGTATTTT. Amino acids: CATSRDMTGGNTQYF.

The genes are TRBV5-1 and TRBJ2-7; 14 bases agree with TRBD2. The CDR3 extends over 18 amino acids. The V gene's germline CDR1 is SGHRS and CDR2 YFSETQ. V trimming: 3 bases; J trimming: 0 bases; junction bases outside the gene matches: 8. The CDR3 region is CASSWTGTSGGISYEQYF. The CDR3, as DNA: TGCGCCAGCAGCTGGACCGGGACTAGCGGGGGAATCTCCTACGAGCAGTACTTC.

There are many counts of this clonotype. The V gene is TRBV7-2, the J gene TRBJ2-3; TRBD2 aligns across 9 bases. Germline V gene data show CDR1 as SGHTA and CDR2 as FQGNSA. J lost 3 bases, V lost 5 bases, and 6 bases had no gene match. This CDR3 is built from 15 residues. CDR3 amino acids: CASSQGLAGTDTQYF. CDR3 in DNA: TGTGCCAGCAGCCAGGGGCTAGCGGGAACAGATACGCAGTATTTT.

DNA of the CDR3: TGTGCCAGCAGCTTAGACCCAGTCGGTTTTCAGCCCCAGCATTTT. It yields the protein CASSLDPVGFQPQHF. V is TRBV7-2 and J is TRBJ1-5; D not resolved. V lost 1 base, J lost 6 bases, and 13 bases lay in between. The CDR3 sequence is 15 residues long. From germline, CDR1 is SGHTA and CDR2 FQGNSA.

The gene calls are TRBV5-6 and TRBJ2-4; 8 bases are a match to TRBD1. The CDR3 spans 15 residues. From germline, CDR1 is SGHDT and CDR2 YYEEEE. The V segment lost 5 bases and the J segment 7 bases; nucleotides outside the gene matches: 11. The CDR3 here is CASSRQGRLENIQYF. As DNA, the CDR3 is TGTGCCAGCAGTCGACAGGGGCGATTAGAGAACATTCAGTACTTC.

The chain combines TRBV4-3 with TRBJ1-3; no clear D. The CDR3 has 15 residues. V was trimmed by 3 bases and J by 2 bases, leaving 11 bases between them. The germline CDR1 and CDR2 sequences are LGHNA and YSLEER. CDR3 coding DNA: TGCGCCAGCAGCCAGTTGCGGGCTCCTGGAAACACCATATATTTT. Protein sequence: CASSQLRAPGNTIYF.

J is TRBJ2-2 and V is TRBV7-2; D could derive from TRBD1 or TRBD2 (5 bases each). Trimming cost V 3 bases and J 1 base, with 12 bases left between them. In germline, CDR1 is SGHTA, CDR2 FQGNSA. This CDR3 is 16 amino acids long. The CDR3 reads CASSFTGTVNTGELFF. The CDR3 DNA reads TGTGCCAGCAGCTTTACCGGGACGGTGAACACCGGGGAGCTGTTTTTT.